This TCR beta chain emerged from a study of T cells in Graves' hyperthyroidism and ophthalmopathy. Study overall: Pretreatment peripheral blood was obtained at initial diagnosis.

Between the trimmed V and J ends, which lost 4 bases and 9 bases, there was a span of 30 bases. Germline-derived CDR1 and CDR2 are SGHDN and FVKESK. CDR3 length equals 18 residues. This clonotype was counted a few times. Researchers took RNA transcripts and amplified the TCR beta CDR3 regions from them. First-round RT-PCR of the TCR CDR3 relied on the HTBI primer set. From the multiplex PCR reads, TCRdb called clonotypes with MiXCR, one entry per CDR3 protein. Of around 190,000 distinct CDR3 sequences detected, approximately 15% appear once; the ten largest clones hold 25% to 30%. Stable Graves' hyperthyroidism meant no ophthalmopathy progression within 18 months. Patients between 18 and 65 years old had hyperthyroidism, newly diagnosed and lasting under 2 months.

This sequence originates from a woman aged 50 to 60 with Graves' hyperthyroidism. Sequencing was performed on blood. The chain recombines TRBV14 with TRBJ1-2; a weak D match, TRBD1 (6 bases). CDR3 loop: CASSPRLSQGPGDYSYTF. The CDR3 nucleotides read TGTGCCAGCAGCCCTCGCTTGTCACAAGGTCCAGGGGACTACAGCTACACCTTC. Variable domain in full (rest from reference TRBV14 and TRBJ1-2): EAGVTQFPSHSVIEKGQTVTLRCDPISGHDNLYWYRRVMGKEIKFLLHFVKESKQDESGMPNNRFLAERTGGTYSTLKVQPAELEDSGVYFCASSPRLSQGPGDYSYTFGSGTRLTVV.